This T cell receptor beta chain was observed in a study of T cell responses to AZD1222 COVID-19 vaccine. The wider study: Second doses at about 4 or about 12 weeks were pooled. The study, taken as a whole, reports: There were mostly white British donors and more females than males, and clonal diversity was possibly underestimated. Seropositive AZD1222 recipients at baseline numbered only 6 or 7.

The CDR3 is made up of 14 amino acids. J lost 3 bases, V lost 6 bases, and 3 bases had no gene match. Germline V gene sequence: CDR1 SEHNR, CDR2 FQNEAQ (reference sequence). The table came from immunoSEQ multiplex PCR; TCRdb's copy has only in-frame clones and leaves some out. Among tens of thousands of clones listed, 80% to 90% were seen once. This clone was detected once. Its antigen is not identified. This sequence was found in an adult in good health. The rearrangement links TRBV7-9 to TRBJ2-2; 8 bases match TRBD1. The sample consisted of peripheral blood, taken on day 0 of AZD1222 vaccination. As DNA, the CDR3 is TGTGCCAGCAGTACAGGGGGTCACACCGGGGAGCTGTTTTTT. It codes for CASSTGGHTGELFF.